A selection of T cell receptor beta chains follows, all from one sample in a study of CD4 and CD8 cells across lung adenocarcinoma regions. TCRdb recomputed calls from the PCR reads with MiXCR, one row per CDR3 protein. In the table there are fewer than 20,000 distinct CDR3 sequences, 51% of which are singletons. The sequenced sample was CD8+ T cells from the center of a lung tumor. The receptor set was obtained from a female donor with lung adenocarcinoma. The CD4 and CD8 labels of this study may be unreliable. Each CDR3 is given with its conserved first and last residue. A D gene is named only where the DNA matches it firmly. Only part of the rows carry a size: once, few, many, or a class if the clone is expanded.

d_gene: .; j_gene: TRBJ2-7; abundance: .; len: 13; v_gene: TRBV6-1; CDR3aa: CASSRDGSYEQYF; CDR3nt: TGTGCCAGCAGCAGGGACGGATCCTACGAGCAGTACTTC
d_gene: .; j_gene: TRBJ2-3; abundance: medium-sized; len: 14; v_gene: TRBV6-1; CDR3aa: CASKGFVHTDTQYF; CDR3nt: TGTGCCAGCAAAGGGTTTGTACACACAGATACGCAGTATTTT
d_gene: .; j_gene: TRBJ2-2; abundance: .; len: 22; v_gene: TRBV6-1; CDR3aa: CASSEYGLSSRGETQYFGELFF; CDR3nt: .
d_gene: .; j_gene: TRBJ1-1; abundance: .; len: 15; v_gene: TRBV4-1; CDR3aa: CASSQVRGGNTEAFF; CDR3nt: TGCGCCAGCAGCCAAGTTAGGGGAGGGAACACTGAAGCTTTCTTT
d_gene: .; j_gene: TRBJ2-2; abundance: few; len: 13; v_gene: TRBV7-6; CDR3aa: CASSFLRGGELFF; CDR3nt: TGTGCCAGCAGCTTTCTCAGGGGCGGGGAGCTGTTTTTT
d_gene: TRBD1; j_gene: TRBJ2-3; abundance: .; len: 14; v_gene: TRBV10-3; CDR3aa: CAIGDRHSTDTQYF; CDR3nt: TGTGCCATCGGGGACAGGCACAGCACAGATACGCAGTATTTT
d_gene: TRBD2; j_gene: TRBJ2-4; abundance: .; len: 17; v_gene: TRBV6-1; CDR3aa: CARSRGPGGGAKNTQYF; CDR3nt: TGTGCCCGCAGCCGTGGCCCGGGGGGGGGAGCCAAAAATACTCAGTACTTC
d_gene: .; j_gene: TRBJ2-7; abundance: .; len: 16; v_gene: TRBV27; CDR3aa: CASRASGETSKDMQYF; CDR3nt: TGTGCCAGCCGCGCCTCGGGGGAAACTAGCAAAGATATGCAGTACTTC
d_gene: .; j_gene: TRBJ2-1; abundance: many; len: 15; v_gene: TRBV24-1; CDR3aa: CATSDLGRESNEQFF; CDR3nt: TGTGCCACCAGTGATTTGGGTCGGGAAAGCAATGAGCAGTTCTTC
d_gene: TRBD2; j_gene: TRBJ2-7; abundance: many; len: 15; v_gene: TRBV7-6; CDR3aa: CASSLVAGVSYEQYF; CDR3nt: TGTGCCAGCAGCTTAGTAGCGGGCGTCTCCTACGAGCAGTACTTC
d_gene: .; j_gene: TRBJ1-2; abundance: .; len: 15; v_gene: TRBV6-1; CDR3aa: CASSEAPEAGGGYTF; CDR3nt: TGTGCCAGCAGTGAAGCCCCCGAGGCAGGCGGGGGCTACACCTTC
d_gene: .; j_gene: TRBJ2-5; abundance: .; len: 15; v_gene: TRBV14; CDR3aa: CASSQDLGPGETQYF; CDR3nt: TGTGCCAGCAGCCAAGATCTGGGCCCCGGCGAGACCCAGTACTTC
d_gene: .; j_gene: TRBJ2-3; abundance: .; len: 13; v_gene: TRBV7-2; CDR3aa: CASNPYLTDTQYF; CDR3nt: TGTGCCAGCAACCCCTATCTCACAGATACGCAGTATTTT
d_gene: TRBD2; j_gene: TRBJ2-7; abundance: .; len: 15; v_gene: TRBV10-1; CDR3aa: CASSESPGGGDEQYF; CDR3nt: TGCGCCAGCAGTGAGTCCCCGGGAGGGGGGGATGAGCAGTACTTC
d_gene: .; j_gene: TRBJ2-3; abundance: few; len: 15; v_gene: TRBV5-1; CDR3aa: CASSPRTLQGDTQYF; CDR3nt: TGCGCCAGCAGCCCGAGGACGCTTCAAGGAGATACGCAGTATTTT
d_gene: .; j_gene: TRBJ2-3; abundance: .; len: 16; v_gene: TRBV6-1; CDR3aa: CASRGRRTVRTGAQYF; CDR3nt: TGTGCCAGCAGGGGGAGACGGACTGTGAGGACCGGTGCGCAGTATTTT
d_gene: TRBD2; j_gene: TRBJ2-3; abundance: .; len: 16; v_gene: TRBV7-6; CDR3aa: CASSFDEREPADTQYF; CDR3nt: TGTGCCAGCAGCTTCGACGAGCGGGAGCCGGCCGATACGCAGTATTTT
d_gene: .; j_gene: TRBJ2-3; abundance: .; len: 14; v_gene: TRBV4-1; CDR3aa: CASRNLRGSNTQYF; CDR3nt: TGCGCCAGCAGAAACCTGAGGGGATCAAATACGCAGTACTTT
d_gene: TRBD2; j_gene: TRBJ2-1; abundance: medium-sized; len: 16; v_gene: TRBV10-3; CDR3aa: CAISDPGGISYNEQFF; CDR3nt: TGTGCCATCAGTGACCCGGGAGGTATCTCCTACAATGAGCAGTTCTTC
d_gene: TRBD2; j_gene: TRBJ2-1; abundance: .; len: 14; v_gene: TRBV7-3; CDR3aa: CASSRLAGALEQFF; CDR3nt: TGTGCCAGCAGCCGACTAGCGGGAGCTCTCGAGCAGTTCTTC
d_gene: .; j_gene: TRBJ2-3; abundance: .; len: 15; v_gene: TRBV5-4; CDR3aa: CASSLSPSWEDTQYF; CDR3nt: TGTGCCAGCAGCTTGTCGCCTAGTTGGGAGGATACGCAGTATTTT
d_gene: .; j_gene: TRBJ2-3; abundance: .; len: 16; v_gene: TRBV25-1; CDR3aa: CASGESGARGTDTQYF; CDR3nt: TGTGCCAGCGGGGAATCAGGGGCGCGTGGAACAGATACCCAGTACTTT
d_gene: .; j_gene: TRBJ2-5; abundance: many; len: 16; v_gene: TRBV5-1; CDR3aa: CASSLVSAEYQETQYF; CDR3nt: TGCGCCAGCAGCTTGGTTTCAGCCGAGTACCAAGAGACCCAGTACTTC
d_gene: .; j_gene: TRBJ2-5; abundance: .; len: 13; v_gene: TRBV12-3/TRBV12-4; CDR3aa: CASSSGTGETQYF; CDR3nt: TGTGCCAGCAGTTCGGGGACTGGAGAGACCCAGTACTTC
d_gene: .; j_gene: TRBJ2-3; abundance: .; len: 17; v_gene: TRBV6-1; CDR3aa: CASSGAGGQPYTDTQYF; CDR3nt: TGTGCCAGCAGTGGAGCCGGGGGGCAGCCGTACACAGATACGCAGTATTTC
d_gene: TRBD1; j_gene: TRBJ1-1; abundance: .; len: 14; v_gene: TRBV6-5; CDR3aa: CASSYSGTGSEAFF; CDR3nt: TGTGCCAGCAGTTACTCGGGGACAGGGTCTGAAGCTTTCTTT
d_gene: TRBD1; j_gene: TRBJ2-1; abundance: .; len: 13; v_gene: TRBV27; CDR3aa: CASSLDRVGEQFF; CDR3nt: TGTGCCAGCAGTTTAGACAGGGTGGGGGAGCAGTTCTTC